What follows are 23 T cell receptor beta chains derived from one specimen sequenced in a study of OX40 agonist ivuxolimab in advanced cancers. Assay: immunoSEQ multiplex PCR; the TCRdb copy retains only in-frame clones and omits some. The sample includes about 70,000 clones, around 78% of them seen just once. The specimen was CD4+ or CD8+ T cells sorted from blood, collected in a trial of the OX40 agonist ivuxolimab. Every receptor here comes from an adult with an advanced solid tumor such as melanoma, head and neck, liver or kidney cancer.

V gene TRBV2 combines with J gene TRBJ2-1, with no clear D. V was shortened by 7 bases and J by 2 bases, with 9 bases between the two germline ends. Germline CDR1 reads SNHLY; CDR2 reads FYNNEI. The CDR3 spans 13 residues. The CDR3 region has the DNA TGTGCCAGCAAACCTCTTACCTACAATGAGCAGTTCTTC. Its protein is CASKPLTYNEQFF.

This chain uses TRBV2 with TRBJ2-1, with 7 bases lining up with TRBD2. Germline V CDR1 and CDR2: SNHLY, FYNNEI. The CDR3 has 15 amino acids. V shed 4 bases, J shed 5 bases, and the junction held 8 bases outside the gene matches. The chain's CDR3 is CASSVEGRGNNEQFF. The DNA of the CDR3 is TGTGCCAGCAGTGTAGAAGGGAGGGGAAACAATGAGCAGTTCTTC.

CDR3 in amino acids: CASRPGGDSNQPQHF. The DNA for the CDR3 is TGTGCCAGCAGGCCGGGGGGAGATAGCAATCAGCCCCAGCATTTT. The chain uses TRBV28 and TRBJ1-5; possibly TRBD1 for D (5 bases). Germline CDR1 and CDR2: MDHEN and SYDVKM. Trimming took off 6 bases at V and 0 bases at J, with 12 bases between the two ends. The CDR3 has 15 amino acids.

V usage is TRBV7-9 and J usage is TRBJ2-6, with 7 bases matching TRBD1. The CDR3 is made up of 15 amino acids. CDR1 SEHNR and CDR2 FQNEAQ come from the germline V gene (reference sequence). V shed 7 bases and J 1 base; nucleotides not matched to a gene: 4. Here the CDR3 DNA reads TGTGCCAGCATCCACAGGGGTTCTGGGGCCAACGTCCTGACTTTC. This codes for CASIHRGSGANVLTF.

Note on this clone: The identical CDR3 is also encoded by other nucleotide sequences in the sample. The chain joins TRBV18 to TRBJ1-6, with D possibly being TRBD1 (5 bases). The CDR3 spans 15 residues. Germline V CDR1 and CDR2: KGHSH, LQKENI. V gave up 4 bases and J gave up 7 bases, with 14 bases separating them. The CDR3 is CASSRDGEGNSPLHF. The CDR3 bases are TGTGCCAGCTCACGGGACGGGGAGGGCAATTCACCCCTCCACTTT.

This clone was observed a few times. This sequence joins TRBV27 and TRBJ2-7; TRBD2 matches at 7 bases. CDR3 length equals 12 residues. The V gene end was trimmed by 9 bases and the J gene end by 7 bases; junction bases not matched to a gene: 9. Looked up from germline, CDR1 is MNHEY and CDR2 is SMNVEV (reference sequence). CDR3 in DNA: TGTGCCAGTCGCCGGACTAGGTGGGAGCAGTACTTC. Protein sequence: CASRRTRWEQYF.

The chain employs TRBV5-1 and TRBJ1-4, with D possibly matching TRBD1 (6 bases). V gave up 5 bases and J gave up 10 bases, with 18 bases separating them. The CDR3 has 14 amino acids. Germline V gene sequence: CDR1 SGHRS, CDR2 YFSETQ. The CDR3 sequence: CASRAIQGAGKLFF. DNA for the CDR3: TGCGCCAGCAGAGCGATACAGGGCGCAGGAAAACTGTTTTTT.

This chain connects TRBV11-2 to TRBJ1-1; D uncertain. This CDR3 spans 14 amino acids. Trimming cost V 6 bases and J 1 base, with 12 bases left between them. Germline V CDR1 and CDR2: SGHAT, FQNNGV. CDR3 in amino acids: CASSPQAPNTEAFF. CDR3 nucleotides: TGTGCCAGCAGTCCCCAGGCCCCGAACACTGAAGCTTTCTTT.

The J gene is TRBJ2-5, the V gene TRBV7-9, with unresolved D. The CDR3 is 12 amino acids. CDR1 and CDR2 (germline): SEHNR, FQNEAQ (reference sequence). V shed 5 bases and J shed 5 bases, with 9 bases lying between them. DNA for the CDR3: TGTGCCAGCAGCCCCTCTAGTGAGACCCAGTACTTC. Translation: CASSPSSETQYF.

This clone has only a few counts. This sequence joins TRBV6-5 and TRBJ1-1; D unresolved. CDR3 length equals 12 residues. The V gene's germline CDR1 is MNHEY and CDR2 SVGAGI. V lost 5 bases, J lost 4 bases, and 8 bases lay in between. The CDR3 sequence is CASSNSLTEAFF. In DNA form, the CDR3 reads TGTGCCAGCAGTAATTCCCTCACTGAAGCTTTCTTT.

The chain combines TRBV6-5 with TRBJ1-1; D is unresolved. The CDR3 is 12 residues long. Germline-derived CDR1 and CDR2 are MNHEY and SVGAGI. The germline V and J ends were trimmed by 8 bases and 11 bases, with 18 bases remaining between them. CDR3 region: CASGVHPRAAFF. For the CDR3, the DNA is TGTGCCAGCGGGGTGCACCCCCGGGCGGCTTTCTTT.

V usage is TRBV7-6 and J usage is TRBJ2-1, with D unresolved. The CDR3 covers 13 residues. CDR1 SGHVS and CDR2 FNYEAQ come from the germline V gene. V dropped 1 base and J dropped 9 bases, with 10 bases sitting between them. CDR3 amino acids: CASSLGATSEQFF. The CDR3 coding sequence is TGTGCCAGCAGCTTAGGGGCTACCTCTGAGCAGTTCTTC.

DNA of the CDR3: TGTGCCAGCACCCCAAGGTTTGGGCCCTACGAGCAGTACTTC. It yields the protein CASTPRFGPYEQYF. The V gene is TRBV27, the J gene TRBJ2-7; unclear D gene. CDR1 is MNHEY and CDR2 is SMNVEV in the germline V gene (reference sequence). CDR3 length: 14 amino acids. V lost 7 bases and J 2 bases, leaving 15 bases between the germline ends.

The chain joins TRBV6-4 to TRBJ2-3; 13 bases line up with TRBD2. CDR1 MRHNA and CDR2 SNTAGT come from the germline V gene. J gave up 1 base and V 7 bases, and 5 bases lay outside the gene matches. This CDR3 is built from 16 residues. The CDR3 bases are TGTGCCAGCAAGACTAGCGGGGGGTTAGGCACAGATACGCAGTATTTT. Translating gives CASKTSGGLGTDTQYF.

This clone was seen just once. This chain joins TRBV19 and TRBJ2-3; either TRBD1 or TRBD2 may fit D (5 bases each). The germline V gene encodes CDR1 LNHDA and CDR2 SQIVND (reference sequence). V was pared by 1 base and J by 6 bases, with 17 bases between. The CDR3 runs 16 residues. The CDR3 protein is CASSIGRLNWGDTQYF. CDR3 in DNA: TGTGCCAGTAGTATAGGACGCCTAAATTGGGGGGATACGCAGTATTTT.

The V gene is TRBV28, the J gene TRBJ1-1; TRBD1 aligns across 8 bases. The V gene end was trimmed by 1 base and the J gene end by 3 bases; junction bases not matched to a gene: 16. Germline V gene lookup returns CDR1 MDHEN and CDR2 SYDVKM. The CDR3 runs 19 residues. CDR3 loop: CASSLSRFSQGASDTEAFF. In nucleotides, the CDR3 is TGTGCCAGCAGTTTATCCCGCTTCTCGCAGGGGGCGTCGGACACTGAAGCTTTCTTT.

In its sample, this clone was seen a few times. The J gene is TRBJ1-5, the V gene TRBV18; tentative D call: TRBD1 (5 bases). The length of the CDR3 is 16 residues. The V gene's germline CDR1 is KGHSH and CDR2 LQKENI. The V end was cut by 6 bases, the J end by 4 bases, with 19 bases between. The CDR3 sequence is CASSPTQTGTNQPQHF. The CDR3 nucleotides are TGTGCCAGCTCGCCCACCCAGACCGGGACTAATCAGCCCCAGCATTTT.

This chain connects TRBV21-1 to TRBJ2-3; the table's TRBD1 call for D was not verified on the DNA. TRBV21-1 is noted as a pseudogene. The CDR3 runs 16 residues. Here the CDR3 reads CASSKGGTGATDTQYF. CDR3 DNA sequence: TGTGCCAGCAGCAAAGGTGGGACAGGGGCCACAGATACGCAGTATTTT.

The chain combines TRBV4-1 with TRBJ2-7, with D perhaps matching TRBD2 (5 bases). Germline V CDR1 and CDR2: MGHRA, YSYEKL. There are 16 residues in the CDR3. V dropped 0 bases and J dropped 7 bases, with 19 bases sitting between them. CDR3 in DNA: TGCGCCAGCAGCCAAGATACGAGGGAACCGACGGGAGAGCAGTACTTC. Its translation is CASSQDTREPTGEQYF.

The rearrangement links TRBV27 to TRBJ2-1; D may correspond to TRBD1 or TRBD2 (5 bases each). V lost 5 bases to trimming and J lost 7 bases, with 15 bases between them. The CDR3 contains 14 residues. CDR1 is MNHEY, CDR2 SMNVEV, per germline (reference sequence). The CDR3 protein is CASSRDGARNEQFF. CDR3 coding DNA: TGTGCCAGCAGTCGGGACGGAGCAAGGAATGAGCAGTTCTTC.

This clone was picked up a small number of times. The genes are TRBV7-9 and TRBJ1-2, with 9 bases fitting TRBD1. The CDR3 loop spans 14 amino acids. Germline CDR1 SEHNR, CDR2 FQNEAQ (reference sequence). J lost 8 bases, V lost 4 bases, and 8 bases had no gene match. CDR3 nucleotides: TGTGCCAGCAGCTCCTACAGGGGGCTTGGCGGCTACACCTTC. Amino acids: CASSSYRGLGGYTF.

This chain connects TRBV5-4 to TRBJ2-7, with D unresolved. Germline loops: CDR1 SGHNT, CDR2 YYREEE (reference sequence). The V end lost 0 bases, the J end lost 4 bases, and 17 bases lay between the germline ends. This CDR3 has 16 amino acids. The DNA for the CDR3 is TGTGCCAGCAGCTTGGGCAGTTTAAGGAACCCTTACGAGCAGTACTTC. Translating it yields CASSLGSLRNPYEQYF.

The V call is TRBV19, the J call TRBJ1-3, with D unresolved. Germline CDR1 and CDR2: LNHDA and SQIVND (reference sequence). The V end was cut by 1 base, the J end by 5 bases, with 24 bases between. There are 19 residues in the CDR3. In DNA, the CDR3 is TGTGCCAGTAGTATAGCGGGCAGCCTCAGTCCCGCGGAACGAAACACCATATATTTT. Its translation: CASSIAGSLSPAERNTIYF.